This T cell receptor beta chain was documented in a study of blood T cell repertoires in COVID-19. Across the study: Sites in the United States, Italy and Spain provided acute and convalescent COVID-19 samples. Sample material is recorded as cDNA or gDNA derived from T cells, B-cell-depleted T cells, or PBMCs.

In the authors' methods: Amplification of reference gene primers provided the estimated nucleated cell counts. Clones were read by immunoSEQ multiplex PCR, and TCRdb kept only the in-frame ones, dropping some. From that table come the V and J calls and clone size; the DNA was used to work out D and trimming. In the table there are about 97,000 clones, around nine tenths of which are singletons. The Seattle patients, enrolled during active infection, were followed longitudinally. Material: peripheral blood. The sequence was obtained from a man aged 50 to 59 with COVID-19, enrolled during active disease.

The CDR3 bases are TGTGCCAGCAGCGGGATCGAGGGAGAGACCCAGTACTTC. Translated: CASSGIEGETQYF. V usage is TRBV2 and J usage is TRBJ2-5; a weak D match, TRBD2 (5 bases). Germline loops: CDR1 SNHLY, CDR2 FYNNEI. This CDR3 has 13 amino acids. V lost 6 bases, J lost 4 bases, and 12 bases lay in between. Looking up the rest from reference TRBV2 and TRBJ2-5 gives the full variable domain: EPEVTQTPSHQVTQMGQEVILRCVPISNHLYFYWYRQILGQKVEFLVSFYNNEISEKSEIFDDQFSVERPDGSNFTLKIRSTKLEDSAMYFCASSGIEGETQYFGPGTRLLVL.